This TCR beta chain was observed in a study of beta chain features in type 1 diabetes. Study-level results: The VDJ junctions of type 1 diabetes patients carried fewer insertions and more deletions.

CDR3 length equals 18 residues. CDR1 is LNHNV and CDR2 is YYDKDF in the germline V gene (reference sequence). With V trimmed by 0 bases and J by 2 bases, 7 bases remained unmatched. On this clone: As yet, its antigen is unknown.

Since all of the isolated RNA was reverse transcribed, expressed TCRB transcripts were what got sequenced. Mean read depth for naive, central memory and regulatory T cell samples was 3.5 million or so reads. The data were produced by immunoSEQ multiplex PCR, yet TCRdb's version contains in-frame clones alone and is incomplete. The table has 120,000 to 150,000 clones, about 10% seen once; the top ten hold around 1.4%. This TCR was sampled from a man between 18 and 35 years old in good health. This chain links TRBV15 with TRBJ2-3; 11 nucleotides match TRBD2. Input material: naive CD4+ T cells from blood. CDR3 nucleotides: TGTGCCACCAGCAGAGATGAGGTAGCGGGGGGGAACACAGATACGCAGTATTTT. This encodes CATSRDEVAGGNTDTQYF.